The T cell receptor (beta chain) under discussion was sequenced for a study of cytomegalovirus exposure and HLA in healthy donors. This PCR relied on a set of 60 Vbeta primers and 13 Jbeta primers. The method was immunoSEQ multiplex PCR; TCRdb's version includes in-frame clones alone and lacks a portion of them. The sample lists about 130,000 clones, around four fifths occurring once. The germline V and J ends were trimmed by 5 bases and 3 bases, with 19 bases remaining between them. Germline CDR1 SGHRS, CDR2 YFSETQ. This CDR3 is built from 16 residues. Sequenced: PBMCs. This receptor was obtained from a middle-aged woman in good health and CMV-seronegative. J is TRBJ2-3 and V is TRBV5-1; D is perhaps TRBD2 (6 bases). This CDR3 reads CASRMPPGLQTDTQYF. Here the CDR3 DNA reads TGCGCCAGCAGAATGCCCCCGGGACTCCAAACAGATACGCAGTATTTT.